Listed below are T cell receptor beta chains from one sample, sequenced in a study of glioma-infiltrating T cells after dendritic cell vaccination. Some clones are missing from TCRdb's copy, which holds only in-frame ones; the method was immunoSEQ multiplex PCR. Here the sample spans 4,000 or so clones, approximately 93% being singletons. Material: blood, obtained before dendritic cell vaccination. The receptors stem from a human donor with glioblastoma. CDR3s include the opening cysteine and the closing phenylalanine or tryptophan. The D gene is left open where the match is weak. Part of the rows lack a size; the others show once, few, many or a class for expanded clones.

>.|TRBV2|.|TRBJ2-2
TGTGCCAGCAGGGGGGACTCAAATCTAGGGGAGCTGTTTTTT
CASRGDSNLGELFF
>.|TRBV7-2|few|TRBJ2-1
TGTGCCAGCAGCTTAGGGACAACCTACAATGAGCAGTTCTTC
CASSLGTTYNEQFF
>TRBD1|TRBV9|.|TRBJ2-3
TGTGCCACCTCAAGGGACAGGGGCACAGATACGCAGTATTTT
CATSRDRGTDTQYF
>TRBD2|TRBV7-9|.|TRBJ2-1
TGTGCCAGCAGCAAGGGACTAGCGGGCTACAATGAGCAGTTCTTC
CASSKGLAGYNEQFF
>.|TRBV2|.|TRBJ2-3
TGTGCCAGCAGTGATCAGGGGCGTCGAACAGATACGCAGTATTTT
CASSDQGRRTDTQYF
>TRBD1|TRBV9|.|TRBJ2-1
TGTGCCAGCAGCGTCCCACAGGGGTCGTTGGGTGAGCAGTTCTTC
CASSVPQGSLGEQFF
>.|TRBV9|.|TRBJ1-1
TGTGCCAGCAGTGCGAGGGGGATGAACACTGAAGCTTTCTTT
CASSARGMNTEAFF
>TRBD1|TRBV9|.|TRBJ2-2
TGTGCCAGCAGTGAGGACAGGAAGAACACCGGGGAGCTGTTTTTT
CASSEDRKNTGELFF
>.|TRBV28|.|TRBJ1-4
TGTGCCAGCAGTTTACCCGGCCAGGCGAGTGAAAAACTGTTTTTT
CASSLPGQASEKLFF
>TRBD2|TRBV19|.|TRBJ2-1
TGTGCCAGTAGTAAACTAGCGGGAACCTACAATGAGCAGTTCTTC
CASSKLAGTYNEQFF
>.|TRBV10-2|.|TRBJ1-5
TGCGCCAGCATGGACGGGGTCGCGCCCCAGCATTTT
CASMDGVAPQHF
>.|TRBV30|.|TRBJ1-3
TGTGCCTGGAGTGTACGATCAGGGGCCAGCTCTGGAAACACCATATATTTT
CAWSVRSGASSGNTIYF
>TRBD2|TRBV6-5|.|TRBJ2-5
TGTGCCAGCAGACAAGGACTAGAACAGACCCAGTACTTC
CASRQGLEQTQYF
>TRBD1|TRBV30|once|TRBJ1-2
TGTGCCTGGAGGATTCCGGGACAGGGGGCTAGTGGCTACACCTTC
CAWRIPGQGASGYTF
>TRBD1|TRBV7-2|.|TRBJ1-5
TGTGCCAGCAGCCAACAGGGGGGACAAAATCAGCCCCAGCATTTT
CASSQQGGQNQPQHF
>.|TRBV5-4|.|TRBJ2-3
TGTGCCAGCAGCTTACCTGGTGACAGGCGAGGGAGCACAGATACGCAGTATTTT
CASSLPGDRRGSTDTQYF
>TRBD1|TRBV5-5|.|TRBJ1-5
TGTGCCAGCAGTTCAGACAGGGTCGACGGTCAGCCCCAGCATTTT
CASSSDRVDGQPQHF
>.|TRBV7-2|.|TRBJ2-4
TGTGCCAGCAGTATAATGGGTCAGGAATACATTCAGTACTTC
CASSIMGQEYIQYF
>TRBD1|TRBV2|.|TRBJ1-1
TGTGCCAGCAGTCAACAGGGGACCTCCTGGGGAGCTTTCTTT
CASSQQGTSWGAFF
>.|TRBV4-1|.|TRBJ1-2
TGCGCCAGCAGCCAAGATTCCCCCAGGAACTATGGCTACACCTTC
CASSQDSPRNYGYTF
>.|TRBV11-2|few|TRBJ1-1
TGTGCCAGCAGCTTAGAGCGGTACACTGAAGCTTTCTTT
CASSLERYTEAFF
>TRBD2|TRBV7-9|.|TRBJ2-7
TGTGCCAGCAGCTTCGGCGGGGGTACGGAACCATTTACCTACGAGCAGTACTTC
CASSFGGGTEPFTYEQYF
>TRBD2|TRBV11-2|.|TRBJ2-7
TGTGCCAGCAGCTTAGCCTTAGCGGGAAGGTACGAGCAGTACTTC
CASSLALAGRYEQYF
>.|TRBV7-2|.|TRBJ2-1
TGTGCCAGCAACAAACCGTCTAGGGGCAATGAGCAGTTCTTC
CASNKPSRGNEQFF
>.|TRBV7-9|once|TRBJ1-1
TGTGCCAGCACCTCGTCTGGGGCCAGTGAAGCTTTCTTT
CASTSSGASEAFF
>.|TRBV4-3|.|TRBJ2-5
TGCGCCAGCAGCCAATCCGGGACTGAACAAGAGACCCAGTACTTC
CASSQSGTEQETQYF
>.|TRBV9|.|TRBJ1-3
TGTGCCAGCAGCGTAGGTAACTCTGGAAACACCATATATTTT
CASSVGNSGNTIYF
>.|TRBV7-3|once|TRBJ2-3
TGTGCCAGCTCCCTTGTAAGCGGGTACACAGATACGCAGTATTTT
CASSLVSGYTDTQYF
>TRBD2|TRBV28|.|TRBJ2-1
TGTGCCAGCAGGACTACTAGCGGGAGCAATGAGCAGTTCTTC
CASRTTSGSNEQFF
>.|TRBV18|.|TRBJ1-4
TGTGCCAGCTCATCTACCGACAGATTTCTGTTTTTT
CASSSTDRFLFF
>.|TRBV7-2|.|TRBJ2-7
TGTGCCAGCAGCCCGACATTGGCCCCTGGGGAGCAGTACTTC
CASSPTLAPGEQYF
>TRBD2|TRBV9|.|TRBJ2-7
TGTGCCAGCAGCGCAGGGACTAGCGGGTTATACGAGCAGTACTTC
CASSAGTSGLYEQYF
>TRBD2|TRBV9|.|TRBJ2-1
TGTGCCAGCAGCGTAGCTCTGAGTTGGTTGGGGGGGAGTGAGCAGTTCTTC
CASSVALSWLGGSEQFF
>.|TRBV7-8|.|TRBJ1-5
TGTGCCAGCAGCCGGATCGGGGGGAATCAGCCCCAGCATTTT
CASSRIGGNQPQHF
>TRBD1|TRBV7-6|.|TRBJ2-6
TGTGCCAGCAGCCCTACAGGGGGATCAGGGGCCAACGTCCTGACTTTC
CASSPTGGSGANVLTF
>TRBD1|TRBV10-3|.|TRBJ2-7
TGTGCCATTGCCGGGACAGCGAGCAACGAGCAGTACTTC
CAIAGTASNEQYF
>.|TRBV7-2|.|TRBJ1-1
TGTGCCACCGTTAGGGGCGGCAACACTGAAGCTTTCTTT
CATVRGGNTEAFF
>.|TRBV6-5|few|TRBJ1-1
TGTGCCAGCAGTTACAGACAGAACACTGAAGCTTTCTTT
CASSYRQNTEAFF
>.|TRBV28|.|TRBJ1-1
TGTGCCAGCAGTGAGGGACACCAAGAAGCTTTCTTT
CASSEGHQEAFF
>.|TRBV7-7|once|TRBJ1-3
TGTGCTAGCAGCCAGGGCCCAGGGGGAAACACCATATATTTT
CASSQGPGGNTIYF
>.|TRBV28|once|TRBJ1-2
TGTGCCAGCACCAATAACTATGGCTACACCTTC
CASTNNYGYTF
>TRBD1|TRBV18|.|TRBJ1-2
TGTGCCAGCTCACGGGGACAGGCGGAATATGGCTACACCTTC
CASSRGQAEYGYTF
>TRBD2|TRBV29-1|once|TRBJ2-1
TGCAGCGTTGAACTAGCGGGAGGCTATGAGCAGTTCTTC
CSVELAGGYEQFF
>.|TRBV28|.|TRBJ1-3
TGTGCCAGCAGGGGGCATGACACCATATATTTT
CASRGHDTIYF
>.|TRBV5-1|.|TRBJ2-3
TGCGCCAGCAGCAAAGGGTCCGGGACACCGAGCACAGATACGCAGTATTTT
CASSKGSGTPSTDTQYF